A selection of T cell receptor beta chains follows, all from one sample in a study of T cell responses to AZD1222 COVID-19 vaccine. Profiling relied on immunoSEQ multiplex PCR, and the TCRdb table lists in-frame clones only, not all of them. The sample records under 70,000 clones, about 90% being singletons. The sequencing here drew on peripheral blood, taken on day 0 of AZD1222 vaccination. The receptor source for this set is an adult in good health. CDR3s include the opening cysteine and the closing phenylalanine or tryptophan. A D gene is named only where the DNA matches it firmly. The listing skips clone size in some rows; elsewhere it reads once, few, many or a size class.

V	J	D	size	DNA	CDR3
TRBV20-1	TRBJ2-2	-	-	TGCAGTGCTAGTTACCGGGACACCGGGGAGCTGTTTTTT	CSASYRDTGELFF
TRBV7-3	TRBJ2-2	TRBD1	-	TGTGCCAGCAGCTTACTGCCTGTTGACAGGGGGCTGCCCGGCGGGGAGCTGTTTTTT	CASSLLPVDRGLPGGELFF
TRBV2	TRBJ1-3	-	-	TGTGCCAGCAGCAGGCCTCAATTCTCGGATGACTCTGGAAACACCATATATTTT	CASSRPQFSDDSGNTIYF
TRBV18	TRBJ1-2	-	-	TGTGCCAGCTCCCCGGGACACACTTATGGCTACACCTTC	CASSPGHTYGYTF
TRBV18	TRBJ1-1	-	-	TGTGCCAGCTCAGCCTCAGGGATGATTGGCACTGAAGCTTTCTTT	CASSASGMIGTEAFF
TRBV7-8	TRBJ2-1	TRBD2	-	TGTGCCAGCAGACCAGCGGGAGGAACCTACAATGAGCAGTTCTTC	CASRPAGGTYNEQFF
TRBV6-2/TRBV6-3	TRBJ2-5	-	-	TGTGCCAGCAGTCCCGGGGGTAGTGAGACCCAGTACTTC	CASSPGGSETQYF
TRBV10-3	TRBJ1-2	-	once	TGTGCCATCAGTGACGGGCCCGAGACGGGCTACACCTTC	CAISDGPETGYTF
TRBV30	TRBJ1-2	TRBD1	-	TGTGCCTGGAGTACAGGGGCGCGGAACTATGGCTACACCTTC	CAWSTGARNYGYTF
TRBV3-1/TRBV3-2	TRBJ2-3	TRBD2	-	TGTGCCAGCAGTGTCCAAGCGGGAGGATATACAGATACGCAGTATTTT	CASSVQAGGYTDTQYF
TRBV30	TRBJ2-2	-	-	TGTGCCTGGGGTTGGCGGGGGGAGCTGTTTTTT	CAWGWRGELFF
TRBV7-9	TRBJ2-2	-	few	TGTGCCAGCAGCTCGGGGACTCCCGGGGAGCTGTTTTTT	CASSSGTPGELFF
TRBV2	TRBJ2-7	TRBD2	-	TGTGCCACGGCGGGAGGGCCTTTCTACGAGCAGTACTTC	CATAGGPFYEQYF
TRBV7-9	TRBJ2-1	-	-	TGTGCCAGCACCGGAAGGGTTTACAATGAGCAGTTCTTC	CASTGRVYNEQFF
TRBV9	TRBJ2-7	-	-	TGTGCCAGCAGCGTAGCTACGGGGTACGAGCAGTACTTC	CASSVATGYEQYF
TRBV28	TRBJ2-3	TRBD2	once	TGTGCCAGCAGTTTTGTTAGCGGGACGCCCCCAGATACGCAGTATTTT	CASSFVSGTPPDTQYF
TRBV21-1	TRBJ2-5	-	-	TGTGCCAGCAGCAAAATGGGGCCGGGCGAAGAGACCCAGTACTTC	CASSKMGPGEETQYF
TRBV9	TRBJ2-2	-	once	TGTGCCAGCAGCGTCGCCCTCCTGGGGGAGCTGTTTTTT	CASSVALLGELFF
TRBV30	TRBJ1-2	-	-	TGTGCCTGGAGAATAGGGGATCATGGCTACACCTTC	CAWRIGDHGYTF
TRBV13	TRBJ1-2	-	-	TGTGCCAGCAGCTTAAAAGGGGTTTCTAACTATGGCTACACCTTC	CASSLKGVSNYGYTF
TRBV27	TRBJ1-2	TRBD1	-	TGTGCCAGCAGTTCAAGGGACAGTAACTATGGCTACACCTTC	CASSSRDSNYGYTF
TRBV6-2/TRBV6-3	TRBJ1-3	TRBD1	-	TGTGCCAGCAGTTACTCGGACACCGGGACAGAGGCTCTCTCTGGAAACACCATATATTTT	CASSYSDTGTEALSGNTIYF
TRBV5-1	TRBJ2-1	TRBD1	-	TGCGCCAGCAGCTTGGCGGGACAGCTAACCTACAATGAGCAGTTCTTC	CASSLAGQLTYNEQFF
TRBV2	TRBJ2-2	-	-	TGTGCCAGCAGTGTCGGGGTTCTGAACACCGGGGAGCTGTTTTTT	CASSVGVLNTGELFF
TRBV5-1	TRBJ2-5	TRBD2	-	TGCGCCAGCAGCTTGGGGCGGGGGGAAGAGACCCAGTACTTC	CASSLGRGEETQYF
TRBV2	TRBJ2-1	TRBD2	-	TGTGCCAGCAGCTCGACTAGCCACGAGCAGTTCTTC	CASSSTSHEQFF
TRBV3-1/TRBV3-2	TRBJ1-1	-	-	TGTGCCAGCAGCCAAGAGACATCGAGCACTGAAGCTTTCTTT	CASSQETSSTEAFF
TRBV7-6	TRBJ2-1	-	-	TGTGCCAGCAGCTTAGGGGCCGGGACTGGTCACAATGAGCAGTTCTTC	CASSLGAGTGHNEQFF
TRBV9	TRBJ2-7	TRBD2	-	TGTGCCAGCAGCGTAGGGGCCTCTGGGACTAGCGGGAGAAGCTACGAGCAGTACTTC	CASSVGASGTSGRSYEQYF
TRBV6-5	TRBJ1-6	-	-	TGTGCCAGCAGTTACTCGAAATGGGGGTATAGTTCACCCCTCCACTTT	CASSYSKWGYSSPLHF
TRBV11-1	TRBJ2-1	-	-	TGTGCCAGCAGCCGAGCAGGGGGGAACAATGAGCAGTTCTTC	CASSRAGGNNEQFF
TRBV19	TRBJ1-4	-	-	TGTGCCAGTAGCAGAGGGGGAGCAACTAATGAAAAACTGTTTTTT	CASSRGGATNEKLFF
TRBV19	TRBJ2-1	TRBD2	-	TGTGCCAGTAGTAGGGGACTAGCGGACAATGAGCAGTTCTTC	CASSRGLADNEQFF
TRBV7-8	TRBJ2-3	-	-	TGTGCCAGCAGCTTAGCGTCGGGGATAGATACGCAGTATTTT	CASSLASGIDTQYF
TRBV7-2	TRBJ2-1	-	-	TGTGCCAGCAGCTTAGCCGCCTCCCTAACGGGAAACTCCTACAATGAGCAGTTCTTC	CASSLAASLTGNSYNEQFF
TRBV7-9	TRBJ2-7	-	-	TGTGCCAGCAGCTCCCTCTCCTACGAGCAGTACTTC	CASSSLSYEQYF
TRBV7-3	TRBJ2-3	TRBD2	few	TGTGCCAGCAGCTTAGCCCCTATAGCCCGGGAGGGCCCAGATACGCAGTATTTT	CASSLAPIAREGPDTQYF
TRBV6-1	TRBJ1-5	-	-	TGTGCCAGCAGTGAATACCGCGGGTTAAATCAGCCCCAGCATTTT	CASSEYRGLNQPQHF
TRBV11-3	TRBJ2-1	-	-	TGTGCCAGCAGCTTGGACAGCCAGGCGTACAATGAGCAGTTCTTC	CASSLDSQAYNEQFF
TRBV18	TRBJ1-1	-	-	TGTGCCAGCTCACCACCATTCTCAAGGAACACTGAAGCTTTCTTT	CASSPPFSRNTEAFF
TRBV5-5	TRBJ1-2	-	-	TGTGCCAGCAGCCGCTTAGGGGGCTACACCTTC	CASSRLGGYTF